Below, one T cell receptor (beta chain) is given with its context. Clones were sequenced by immunoSEQ multiplex PCR, and TCRdb holds only the in-frame ones, with some missing. The sample lists 200,000 to 300,000 clones, roughly 87% occurring once. This CDR3 is built from 12 residues. Trimming shortened V by 5 bases and J by 6 bases, and 8 bases separated the two germline ends. The sample is drawn from a study of blood T cell repertoires in COVID-19. Study-wide context: Samples representing acute and convalescent COVID-19 were sourced from the United States, Italy and Spain.

The TCR sequence derives from a woman in her twenties or thirties with acute COVID-19. The chain links TRBV12-3 or TRBV12-4 to TRBJ1-5; D ambiguous. Sequencing was done on a sample of PBMCs or T cells enriched from blood (not recorded which). The CDR3 nucleotides read TGTGCCAGCAGTCAGTATCGTCAGCCCCAGCATTTT. The encoded protein is CASSQYRQPQHF.